This TCR beta chain was retrieved from a study of identical twins. Regarding the study as a whole: Researchers reported excess low generation probability among twin-shared out-of-frame alpha sequences. Models underestimated out-of-frame TCR alpha sharing in monozygotic twins.

This clonotype was counted at least ten times. The antigen is unknown. The CDR3 totals 13 residues. Germline V gene data show CDR1 as MNHEY and CDR2 as SMNVEV (reference sequence). V was trimmed by 5 bases and J by 4 bases, leaving 8 bases between them. TCRdb reanalysed the 5' RACE reads using MiXCR and keeps one entry per CDR3 protein. The sample lists 690,000 or so distinct CDR3 sequences; around 6.1% were seen once. V is TRBV27 and J is TRBJ2-2; unclear D gene. This clonotype originated in a man aged 18 to 35 in good health. The sequenced material came from naive T cells sorted from blood. The CDR3 sequence is CASSPMGTGELFF. The CDR3 nucleotides are TGTGCCAGCAGTCCCATGGGCACCGGGGAGCTGTTTTTT.